This is a list of T cell receptor beta chains from one sample in a study of blood T cell repertoires in COVID-19. This table comes from immunoSEQ multiplex PCR, and its TCRdb copy is limited to in-frame clones, with some not included. The data hold around 150,000 clones, with 75% to 90% observed a single time. Sequenced sample: peripheral blood. The receptors stem from a human donor with acute or convalescent COVID-19. The donor label of this sample is uncertain. The CDR3 runs from the conserved cysteine through the conserved F or W. The order of the fields is V gene, J gene, D gene, clone size, CDR3 DNA, CDR3 protein. D genes are given only for firm matches. Where a row states a size, it is once, few, many or the class of an expanded clone; other rows omit it.

>TRBV6-1|TRBJ2-2|TRBD2|-
TGTGCCAGCAGTGAAGCGCGGGCGGGGGGGCCGAACGGGGAGCTGTTTTTT
CASSEARAGGPNGELFF
>TRBV18|TRBJ1-5|-|once
TGTGCCAGCTCCCCTAAGGTTGGGGCTGGTCAGCCCCAGCATTTT
CASSPKVGAGQPQHF
>TRBV7-2|TRBJ1-3|TRBD1|-
TGTGCCAGCAGCACAGGGACAGTTGGAAACACCATATATTTT
CASSTGTVGNTIYF
>TRBV5-1|TRBJ1-1|-|-
TGCGCCAGCAGCTTGGGGCTTTGGGGGGGCACAGAGGACACTGAAGCTTTCTTT
CASSLGLWGGTEDTEAFF
>TRBV18|TRBJ2-1|TRBD1|-
TGTGCCAGCTCACCCGCCGTGGACAGGGGGCTCTACAATGAGCAGTTCTTC
CASSPAVDRGLYNEQFF
>TRBV15|TRBJ1-2|-|-
TGTGCCACCAGCAGAGATAGAGGATACTATGGCTACACCTTC
CATSRDRGYYGYTF
>TRBV6-2/TRBV6-3|TRBJ2-7|-|-
TGTGCCAGCAGTCTAACCTACGAGCAGTACTTC
CASSLTYEQYF
>TRBV18|TRBJ2-1|TRBD1|-
TGTGCCAGCTCACCAGCTGGGACAGGGAGCTCCTACAATGAGCAGTTCTTC
CASSPAGTGSSYNEQFF
>TRBV28|TRBJ1-5|-|-
TGTGCCAGCAGTTCGGCAGGGGGCAATCAGCCCCAGCATTTT
CASSSAGGNQPQHF
>TRBV28|TRBJ1-2|-|-
TGTGCCAGCGAGGGGGAGGGCTATGGCTACACCTTC
CASEGEGYGYTF
>TRBV20-1|TRBJ2-2|TRBD2|-
TGCAGTGCTAGTGCGGGGGGGAACACCGGGGAGCTGTTTTTT
CSASAGGNTGELFF
>TRBV9|TRBJ2-1|-|-
TGTGCCAGCAGCCCACTAGATATAGGACTATTCAATGAGCAGTTCTTC
CASSPLDIGLFNEQFF
>TRBV29-1|TRBJ2-1|TRBD2|few
TGCAGCGGGAGAGGGACTAGCGGGGGGAGGAATGAGCAGTTCTTC
CSGRGTSGGRNEQFF
>TRBV4-1|TRBJ1-1|TRBD1|-
TGCGCCAGCAGCCAAGAAAAACGGCAGGGGGGCACTGAAGCTTTCTTT
CASSQEKRQGGTEAFF
>TRBV21-1|TRBJ2-3|-|-
TGTGCCAGCAGCAACGGCAGGAGGGCAGATACGCAGTATTTT
CASSNGRRADTQYF
>TRBV9|TRBJ2-1|TRBD2|-
TGTGCCAGCAGTCTCGATTCGGGCGGGGGGACCTACAATGAGCAGTTCTTC
CASSLDSGGGTYNEQFF
>TRBV11-3|TRBJ2-7|TRBD2|-
TGTGCCAGCAGCTACCGGGACTACGTCTACGAGCAGTACTTC
CASSYRDYVYEQYF
>TRBV24-1|TRBJ1-3|-|-
TGTGCCACCAGTGAGGCGGGGCCTGGTACTGGAAACACCATATATTTT
CATSEAGPGTGNTIYF
>TRBV5-1|TRBJ1-1|-|few
TGCGCCAGCAGCTTGTGGAGTTCGAGTACTGAAGCTTTCTTT
CASSLWSSSTEAFF
>TRBV9|TRBJ2-7|TRBD2|once
TGTGCCAGCAGCTCCCGGACTAGCGGGGGCTCCTACGAGCAGTACTTC
CASSSRTSGGSYEQYF
>TRBV3-1/TRBV3-2|TRBJ2-7|TRBD1|-
TGTGCCAGCAGCCAAGATCCCCGGACAGGGATCGAGCAGTACTTC
CASSQDPRTGIEQYF
>TRBV2|TRBJ2-7|-|-
TGTGCCAGCAGCCCCCCCGGGGCCTACGAGCAGTACTTC
CASSPPGAYEQYF
>TRBV5-4|TRBJ1-1|TRBD1|few
TGTGCCAGCAGCTTGCGGGACAGGAACACTGAAGCTTTCTTT
CASSLRDRNTEAFF
>TRBV4-1|TRBJ1-2|TRBD1|-
TGCGCCAGCAGCCAAACGGGACAGGGGGCGGACGGCTACACCTTC
CASSQTGQGADGYTF
>TRBV30|TRBJ1-2|TRBD1|few
TGTGCCTGGAGCCCCCTGTACCCAGGGGGTGGAGGTGGCTACACCTTC
CAWSPLYPGGGGGYTF
>TRBV10-3|TRBJ2-7|-|-
TGTGCCATCAGTGTGGGGCCAAACTACGAGCAGTACTTC
CAISVGPNYEQYF
>TRBV5-1|TRBJ1-4|-|-
TGCGCCAGCAGCCCCCAAGGAGTCGGTGAAAAACTGTTTTTT
CASSPQGVGEKLFF
>TRBV19|TRBJ2-1|TRBD1|-
TGTGCCAGTAGTACCCTCAGGGGGACAGTAAACAATGAGCAGTTCTTC
CASSTLRGTVNNEQFF
>TRBV19|TRBJ1-5|-|-
TGTGCCAGTAGTATCCTGCCAGGGATGGTGGGTCAGCCCCAGCATTTT
CASSILPGMVGQPQHF
>TRBV3-1/TRBV3-2|TRBJ1-5|-|-
TGTGCCAGCAATCAAGGGGGCAATCAGCCCCAGCATTTT
CASNQGGNQPQHF
>TRBV9|TRBJ2-3|TRBD2|-
TGTGCCAGCAGCGTAACTAGCGGGGGGGCCGCAGATACGCAGTATTTT
CASSVTSGGAADTQYF
>TRBV2|TRBJ1-6|-|-
TGTGCCAGCAGCCCCCGCCGGGGGGACCAGAATTCACCCCTCCACTTT
CASSPRRGDQNSPLHF
>TRBV12-3/TRBV12-4|TRBJ1-1|TRBD1|-
TGTGCCAGCAGTTTGAGGGGACAGCGAGCTTTCTTT
CASSLRGQRAFF
>TRBV4-3|TRBJ2-6|TRBD1|medium-sized
TGCGCCAGCAGCCAAGCAGGGGGCTCTGGGGCCAACGTCCTGACTTTC
CASSQAGGSGANVLTF
>TRBV7-2|TRBJ1-2|TRBD1|once
TGTGCCAGCAGCCCGCCGGACAGGGACGGCTACACCTTC
CASSPPDRDGYTF
>TRBV7-2|TRBJ1-4|-|-
TGTGCCAGCACCCTCGGCGGGGGGCGGGGTGAAAAACTGTTTTTT
CASTLGGGRGEKLFF
>TRBV10-3|TRBJ2-1|TRBD2|once
TGTGCCAGCGCCCCGGGACTAGCGGGGGTTATGGCCTACAATGAGCAGTTCTTC
CASAPGLAGVMAYNEQFF